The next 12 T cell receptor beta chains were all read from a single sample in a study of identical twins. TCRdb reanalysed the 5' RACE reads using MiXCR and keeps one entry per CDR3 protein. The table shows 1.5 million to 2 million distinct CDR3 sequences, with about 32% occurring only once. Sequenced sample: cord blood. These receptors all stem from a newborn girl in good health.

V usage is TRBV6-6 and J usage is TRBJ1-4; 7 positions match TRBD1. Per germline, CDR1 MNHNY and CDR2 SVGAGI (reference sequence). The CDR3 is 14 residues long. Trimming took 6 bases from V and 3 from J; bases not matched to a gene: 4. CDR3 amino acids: CASRNDRANEKLFF. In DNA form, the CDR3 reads TGTGCCAGCAGAAACGACAGGGCTAATGAAAAACTGTTTTTT.

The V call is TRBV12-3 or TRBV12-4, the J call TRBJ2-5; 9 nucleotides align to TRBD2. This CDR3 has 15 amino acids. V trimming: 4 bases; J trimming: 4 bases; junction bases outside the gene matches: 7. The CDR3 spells CASSSAGTSIETQYF. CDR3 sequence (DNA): TGTGCCAGCAGTTCCGCCGGGACTAGCATAGAGACCCAGTACTTC.

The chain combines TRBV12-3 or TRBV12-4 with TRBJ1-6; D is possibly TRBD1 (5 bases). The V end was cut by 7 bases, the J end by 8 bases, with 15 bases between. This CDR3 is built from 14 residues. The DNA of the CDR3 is TGTGCCAGCACCAGGGTGACGAAGGATTCACCCCTCCACTTT. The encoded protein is CASTRVTKDSPLHF.

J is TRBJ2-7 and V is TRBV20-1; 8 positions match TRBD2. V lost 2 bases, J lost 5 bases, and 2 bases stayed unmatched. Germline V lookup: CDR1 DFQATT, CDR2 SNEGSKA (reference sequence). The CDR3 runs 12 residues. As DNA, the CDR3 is TGCAGTGCTAGAATAGCGGGACACGAGCAGTACTTC. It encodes CSARIAGHEQYF.

CDR3 in amino acids: CSARESGSALNEAFF. CDR3 in DNA: TGCAGTGCTAGAGAGTCGGGCAGTGCCCTCAATGAAGCTTTCTTT. This chain uses TRBV20-1 with TRBJ1-1, with unresolved D. Germline V CDR1 and CDR2: DFQATT, SNEGSKA (reference sequence). The CDR3 has 15 residues. V was pared by 0 bases and J by 7 bases, with 18 bases between.

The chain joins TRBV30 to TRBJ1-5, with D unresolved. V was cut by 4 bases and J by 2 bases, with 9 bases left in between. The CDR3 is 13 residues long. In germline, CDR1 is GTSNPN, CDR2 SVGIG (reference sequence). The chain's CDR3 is CAWKGQGNQPQHF. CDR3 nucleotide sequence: TGTGCCTGGAAAGGCCAAGGCAATCAGCCCCAGCATTTT.

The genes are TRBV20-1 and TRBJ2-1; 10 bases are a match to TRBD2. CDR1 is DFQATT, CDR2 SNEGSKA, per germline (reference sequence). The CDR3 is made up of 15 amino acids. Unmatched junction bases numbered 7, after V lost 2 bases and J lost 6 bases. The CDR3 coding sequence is TGCAGTGCTAGACCCAGCGGGAGGGCCACCAATGAGCAGTTCTTC. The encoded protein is CSARPSGRATNEQFF.

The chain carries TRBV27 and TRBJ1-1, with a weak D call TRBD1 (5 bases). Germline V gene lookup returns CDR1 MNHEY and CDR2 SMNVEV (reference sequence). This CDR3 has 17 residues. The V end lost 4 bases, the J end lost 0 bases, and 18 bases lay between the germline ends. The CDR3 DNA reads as TGTGCCAGCAGTTCCAGGGTAATCTTGGGCATGAACACTGAAGCTTTCTTT. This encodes CASSSRVILGMNTEAFF.

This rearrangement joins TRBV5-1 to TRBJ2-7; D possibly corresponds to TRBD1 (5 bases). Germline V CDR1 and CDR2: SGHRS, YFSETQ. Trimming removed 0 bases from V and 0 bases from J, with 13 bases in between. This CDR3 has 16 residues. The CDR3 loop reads CASSLVPQGGSYEQYF. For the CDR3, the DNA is TGCGCCAGCAGCTTGGTTCCCCAGGGTGGCTCCTACGAGCAGTACTTC.

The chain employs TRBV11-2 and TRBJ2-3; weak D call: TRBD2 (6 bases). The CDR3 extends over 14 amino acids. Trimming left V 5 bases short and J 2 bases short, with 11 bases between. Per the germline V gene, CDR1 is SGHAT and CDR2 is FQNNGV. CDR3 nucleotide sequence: TGTGCCAGCAGCCCGGGACTTATCACAGATACGCAGTATTTT. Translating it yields CASSPGLITDTQYF.

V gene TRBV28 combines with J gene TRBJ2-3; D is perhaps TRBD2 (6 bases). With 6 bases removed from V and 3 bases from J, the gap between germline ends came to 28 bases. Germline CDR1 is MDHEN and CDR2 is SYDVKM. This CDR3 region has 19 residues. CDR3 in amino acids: CASSYLFGGAGSGTDTQYF. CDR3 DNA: TGTGCCAGCAGCTACCTTTTTGGCGGCGCCGGGAGTGGAACAGATACGCAGTATTTT.

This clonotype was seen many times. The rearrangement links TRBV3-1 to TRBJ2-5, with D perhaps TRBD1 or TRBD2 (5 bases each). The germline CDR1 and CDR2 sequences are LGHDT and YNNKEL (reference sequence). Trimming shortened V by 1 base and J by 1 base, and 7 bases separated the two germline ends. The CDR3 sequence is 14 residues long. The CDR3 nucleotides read TGTGCCAGCAGCCAAGCAGGGACCCAAGAGACCCAGTACTTC. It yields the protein CASSQAGTQETQYF.